The next 19 T cell receptor beta chains were all read from a single sample in a study of blood T cell repertoires in COVID-19. Sequencing was performed with immunoSEQ multiplex PCR; in TCRdb, only in-frame clones are kept and a portion is missing. The sample holds some 120,000 clones, 79% seen once. The specimen sequenced was peripheral blood. The receptors originated from a man in his forties with active or convalescent COVID-19.

This clone appeared a single time. This CDR3 reads CASSLSTGVNTDTQYF. CDR3 nucleotide sequence: TGTGCCAGCAGTTTATCGACGGGGGTTAACACAGATACGCAGTATTTT. The chain carries TRBV27 and TRBJ2-3, with TRBD2 as a possible D gene (6 bases). The germline V gene encodes CDR1 MNHEY and CDR2 SMNVEV (reference sequence). The CDR3 covers 16 residues. V was pared by 0 bases and J by 2 bases, with 12 bases between.

This clone has a single count. The chain combines TRBV2 with TRBJ2-3, with 12 bases lining up with TRBD2. The CDR3 runs to 19 residues. Trimming at V came to 4 bases and at J to 1 base, leaving 12 bases not matched to a gene. CDR1 is SNHLY and CDR2 is FYNNEI in the germline V gene. The CDR3 DNA reads TGTGCCAGCAGTGGGCCGACTAGCGGGGGTGTTTTGGGCACAGATACGCAGTATTTT. It specifies CASSGPTSGGVLGTDTQYF. Filled out from reference TRBV2 and TRBJ2-3, the complete variable domain reads EPEVTQTPSHQVTQMGQEVILRCVPISNHLYFYWYRQILGQKVEFLVSFYNNEISEKSEIFDDQFSVERPDGSNFTLKIRSTKLEDSAMYFCASSGPTSGGVLGTDTQYFGPGTRLTVL.

The chain links TRBV9 to TRBJ2-2; D call uncertain. The CDR3 has 15 residues. CDR1 is SGDLS, CDR2 YYNGEE, per germline. The germline V and J ends were trimmed by 6 bases and 1 base, with 13 bases remaining between them. The CDR3 loop reads CASTLSVGNTGELFF. The CDR3 DNA is TGTGCCAGCACCCTAAGTGTTGGGAACACCGGGGAGCTGTTTTTT.

CDR3: CATQGSQEQYF. CDR3 nucleotide sequence: TGTGCCACACAGGGTTCGCAAGAGCAGTACTTC. V is TRBV10-3 and J is TRBJ2-7, with D maybe TRBD1 (6 bases). The CDR3 spans 11 residues. Germline V gene lookup returns CDR1 ENHRY and CDR2 SYGVKD. Trimming cost V 10 bases and J 7 bases, with 14 bases left between them.

CDR3 region: CASSPQGRPSGNTIYF. CDR3 bases: TGTGCCAGCTCACCACAGGGGAGGCCCTCTGGAAACACCATATATTTT. This chain links TRBV18 with TRBJ1-3, with D maybe TRBD1 (5 bases). The germline V and J ends were trimmed by 1 base and 0 bases, with 10 bases remaining between them. The CDR3 spans 16 residues. The germline V gene encodes CDR1 KGHSH and CDR2 LQKENI.

The V call is TRBV7-2, the J call TRBJ1-4, with 9 bases matching TRBD1. CDR1 is SGHTA, CDR2 FQGNSA, per germline. CDR3 length: 15 residues. The trim removed 2 bases at V and 8 bases at J, leaving 6 bases unmatched. CDR3 DNA sequence: TGTGCCAGCAGCTTAAACCCGACAGGGGGGGAAAAACTGTTTTTT. Its translation is CASSLNPTGGEKLFF.

The chain carries TRBV4-3 and TRBJ1-1, with a possible D match to TRBD1 (5 bases). Germline-derived CDR1 and CDR2 are LGHNA and YSLEER. V was cut by 3 bases and J by 0 bases, with 11 bases left in between. The CDR3 covers 15 residues. CDR3 sequence: CASSHQGFMNTEAFF. CDR3 DNA sequence: TGCGCCAGCAGCCACCAGGGATTTATGAACACTGAAGCTTTCTTT.

V gene TRBV5-1 combines with J gene TRBJ1-3, with TRBD1 as a possible D gene (5 bases). The CDR3 extends over 16 amino acids. The V gene lost 0 bases and the J gene lost 4 bases, with 14 bases spanning the gap. Germline CDR1 is SGHRS and CDR2 is YFSETQ. CDR3 coding DNA: TGCGCCAGCAGCTTGGGGCCCACAGGCTCAGGAAACACCATATATTTT. Its translation: CASSLGPTGSGNTIYF.

J is TRBJ2-3 and V is TRBV24-1; D might be TRBD2 (5 bases). V dropped 6 bases and J dropped 3 bases, with 12 bases sitting between them. Germline assignment: CDR1 KGHDR and CDR2 SFDVKD. CDR3 length equals 14 residues. The CDR3 DNA is TGTGCCACCAGTCGCGGACTTGTAACAGATACGCAGTATTTT. It translates to CATSRGLVTDTQYF.

Note on this clone: A much larger clone differs by one base, so this may be a read error. CDR3 amino acids: CASSFGGEETQYF. In DNA form, the CDR3 reads TGTGCCAGCAGTTTTGGGGGGGAAGAGACCCAGTACTTC. This sequence joins TRBV28 and TRBJ2-5, with 7 bases fitting TRBD2. This CDR3 has 13 residues. The V and J ends lost 3 bases and 3 bases, in that order; junction bases with no gene match: 1. Germline values: CDR1 MDHEN, CDR2 SYDVKM.

The chain recombines TRBV12-5 with TRBJ1-3; a weak D match, TRBD1 (6 bases). CDR3 length: 14 amino acids. Trimming shortened V by 5 bases and J by 1 base, and 9 bases separated the two germline ends. CDR1 LGHNT and CDR2 FRNRAP come from the germline V gene. CDR3: CASGLGASGNTIYF. The CDR3 DNA follows: TGTGCTAGTGGTCTGGGGGCATCTGGAAACACCATATATTTT.

V gene TRBV18 combines with J gene TRBJ2-2; 8 bases map to TRBD1. V trimming: 5 bases; J trimming: 6 bases; junction bases outside the gene matches: 8. Germline-derived CDR1 and CDR2 are KGHSH and LQKENI. This CDR3 contains 15 residues. CDR3 amino acids: CASSTQGQGAGELFF. In DNA, the CDR3 is TGTGCCAGCTCAACACAAGGACAGGGCGCCGGGGAGCTGTTTTTT.

The rearrangement uses TRBV6-5 and TRBJ2-3, with 10 bases identical to TRBD1. The V and J ends lost 2 bases and 8 bases, in that order; junction bases with no gene match: 10. CDR1 and CDR2 from the germline V gene are MNHEY and SVGAGI. The length of the CDR3 is 16 residues. The CDR3 nucleotides are TGTGCCAGCAGTTACCCTCCGGGACAGGGGATAGGTACGCAGTATTTT. Translated, it gives CASSYPPGQGIGTQYF.

V is TRBV18 and J is TRBJ2-3; TRBD2 aligns across 8 bases. From germline, CDR1 is KGHSH and CDR2 LQKENI. CDR3 length: 17 amino acids. Losses at the gene ends were 3 bases for V and 3 bases for J; bases not matched to a gene: 11. CDR3 DNA sequence: TGTGCCAGCTCACCGGCGGGAGCGGGAGTTAGTACAGATACGCAGTATTTT. Protein product: CASSPAGAGVSTDTQYF.

V usage is TRBV5-4 and J usage is TRBJ1-2; TRBD1 agrees at 9 bases. V shed 2 bases and J 5 bases; nucleotides not matched to a gene: 4. The germline V gene has CDR1 SGHNT and CDR2 YYREEE (reference sequence). The CDR3 covers 14 residues. For the CDR3, the DNA is TGTGCCAGCAGCTTATCGACAGGGGGTTATGGCTACACCTTC. Residues: CASSLSTGGYGYTF.

The V and J genes are TRBV6-2 or TRBV6-3 and TRBJ2-3; 8 positions agree with TRBD2. Trimming removed 6 bases from V and 5 bases from J; junction bases left unmatched: 13. CDR3 length equals 16 residues. The V gene's germline CDR1 is MNHEY and CDR2 SVGEGT. The CDR3 spells CASSRGGGPTGDTQYF. CDR3 sequence (DNA): TGTGCCAGCAGCCGGGGCGGGGGGCCCACAGGAGATACGCAGTATTTT.

The chain carries TRBV19 and TRBJ1-2; 7 nucleotides line up with TRBD1. The germline V gene has CDR1 LNHDA and CDR2 SQIVND (reference sequence). The CDR3 consists of 14 residues. The V and J ends lost 4 bases and 9 bases, in that order; junction bases with no gene match: 11. The CDR3 is CASSRGQIASSYTF. DNA of the CDR3: TGTGCCAGTAGTAGGGGACAGATAGCCTCGAGCTACACCTTC.

The V gene is TRBV9, the J gene TRBJ1-1; possibly TRBD1 for D (5 bases). Trimming stripped 0 bases from V and 7 bases from J, with 7 bases between. The CDR3 covers 12 residues. Germline CDR1 and CDR2: SGDLS and YYNGEE. CDR3 bases: TGTGCCAGCAGCGTAGAAGGGGATGAAGCTTTCTTT. It codes for CASSVEGDEAFF.

J is TRBJ2-1 and V is TRBV10-3; the match to TRBD1 covers 11 bases. Germline V gene sequence: CDR1 ENHRY, CDR2 SYGVKD. J lost 8 bases, V lost 6 bases, and 12 bases had no gene match. This CDR3 has 16 amino acids. CDR3 sequence: CAISFRTGGFFDEQFF. CDR3 bases: TGTGCCATCAGCTTTCGGACAGGGGGCTTTTTCGATGAGCAGTTCTTC.